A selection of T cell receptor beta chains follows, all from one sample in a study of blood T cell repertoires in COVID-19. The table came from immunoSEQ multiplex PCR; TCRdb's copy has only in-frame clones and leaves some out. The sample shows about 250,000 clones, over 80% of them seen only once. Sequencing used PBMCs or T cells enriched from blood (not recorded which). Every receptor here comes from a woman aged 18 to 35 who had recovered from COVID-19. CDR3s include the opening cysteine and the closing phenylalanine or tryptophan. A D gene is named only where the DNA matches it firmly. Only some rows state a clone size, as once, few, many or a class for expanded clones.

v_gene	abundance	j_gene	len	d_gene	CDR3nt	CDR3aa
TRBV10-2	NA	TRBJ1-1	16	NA	TGCGCCAGCAGTAACAGTCTTGGACTGTTGAACACTGAAGCTTTCTTT	CASSNSLGLLNTEAFF
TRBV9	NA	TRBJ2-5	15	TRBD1	TGTGCCAGCAGCGGAGGGGACAGGGGGTATAAGACCCAGTACTTC	CASSGGDRGYKTQYF
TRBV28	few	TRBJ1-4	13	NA	TGTGCCAGCAGTTTGATTACGGGAGAAAAACTGTTTTTT	CASSLITGEKLFF
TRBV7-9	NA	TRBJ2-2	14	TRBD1	TGTGCCAGCAGCTTAAGACAGGGTACCGGGGAGCTGTTTTTT	CASSLRQGTGELFF
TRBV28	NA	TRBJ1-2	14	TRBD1	TGTGCCACCCAGACGACAGGGGCGAGCTATGGCTACACCTTC	CATQTTGASYGYTF
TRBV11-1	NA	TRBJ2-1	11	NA	TGTGCCAGCAGCCCCGGGGGTGAGCAGTTCTTC	CASSPGGEQFF
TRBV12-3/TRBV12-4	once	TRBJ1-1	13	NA	TGTGCCAGCAGTAACCTCAGAAACACTGAAGCTTTCTTT	CASSNLRNTEAFF
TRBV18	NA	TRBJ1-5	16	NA	TGTGCCAGCTCGGACCAGGGCAGGGTCGGCAATCAGCCCCAGCATTTT	CASSDQGRVGNQPQHF
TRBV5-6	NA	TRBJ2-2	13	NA	TGTGCCAGCAGCTTGGTCGGGACCGGGGAGCTGTTTTTT	CASSLVGTGELFF
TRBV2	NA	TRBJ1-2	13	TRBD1	TGTGCCAGCAGTGTGGACAGGACTCAGGGCTACACCTTC	CASSVDRTQGYTF
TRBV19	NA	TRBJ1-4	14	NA	TGTGCCAGTAGTATAACCCACCAGGGGGAAAAACTGTTTTTT	CASSITHQGEKLFF
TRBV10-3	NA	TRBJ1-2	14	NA	TGTGCCATCAGTGAGTCGACCGGGAACTATGGCTACACCTTC	CAISESTGNYGYTF
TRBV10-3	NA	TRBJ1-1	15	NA	TGTGCCATCAGTGAGGGGGGCGCCATGAACACTGAAGCTTTCTTT	CAISEGGAMNTEAFF
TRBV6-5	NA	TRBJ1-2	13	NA	TGTGCCACCCGGACACCCCCGAACTATGGCTACACCTTC	CATRTPPNYGYTF
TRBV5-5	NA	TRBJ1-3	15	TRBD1	TGTGCCAGCAGCTTGTTTGAGACAGGGGGAAACACCATATATTTT	CASSLFETGGNTIYF
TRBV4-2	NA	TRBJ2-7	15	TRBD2	TGTGCCAGCAGCCAAGAGGGACGGGGGGGCCTCGAGCAGTACTTC	CASSQEGRGGLEQYF
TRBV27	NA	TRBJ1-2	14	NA	TGTGCCAGCAGTAGGACTTGGGCTAACTATGGCTACACCTTC	CASSRTWANYGYTF
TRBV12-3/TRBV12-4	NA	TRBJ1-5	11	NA	TGTGCCAGCAGTCGGGGTCAGCCCCAGCATTTT	CASSRGQPQHF
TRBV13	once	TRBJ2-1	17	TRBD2	TGTGCCAGCAGCCAAAGGACGAGACTAGCGGACTCCAATGAGCAGTTCTTC	CASSQRTRLADSNEQFF
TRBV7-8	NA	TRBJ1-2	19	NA	TGTGCCAGCAGCTTAGTTGTGGGGGGTGAAGGGAGCACGAAGTATGGCTACACCTTC	CASSLVVGGEGSTKYGYTF
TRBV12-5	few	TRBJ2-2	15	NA	TGTGCTAGTGGTTTAGGGGGGGTGAACACCGGGGAGCTGTTTTTT	CASGLGGVNTGELFF
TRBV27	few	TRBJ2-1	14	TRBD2	TGTGCCAGCAGTTTTCAAGCGGGGTACAATGAGCAGTTCTTC	CASSFQAGYNEQFF
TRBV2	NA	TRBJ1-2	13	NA	TGTGCCAGCAGACGCCATGAGGTAGATGGCTACACCTTC	CASRRHEVDGYTF
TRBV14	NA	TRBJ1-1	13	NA	TGTGCCAGCAGCCAAATTCTCAGGTCAAAAGCTTTCTTT	CASSQILRSKAFF
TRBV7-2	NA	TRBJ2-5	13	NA	TGTGCCAGCTCCTCCCGGGTAGGAGAGACCCAGTACTTC	CASSSRVGETQYF
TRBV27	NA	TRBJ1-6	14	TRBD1	TGTGCCAGCAGTTTCAGGGGGCTGGGGGCACCCCTCCACTTT	CASSFRGLGAPLHF
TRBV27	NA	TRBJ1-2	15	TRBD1	TGTGCCAGCAGTTTAGGACAGGGTAGGAACTATGGCTACACCTTC	CASSLGQGRNYGYTF
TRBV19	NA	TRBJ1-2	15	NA	TGTGCCAGTAAACCCCACGGGGTCTTGATCGATGGCTACACCTTC	CASKPHGVLIDGYTF
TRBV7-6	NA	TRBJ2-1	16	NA	TGTGCCAGCAGCCCCAGTTCACTAGCTCTCTACAATGAGCAGTTCTTC	CASSPSSLALYNEQFF
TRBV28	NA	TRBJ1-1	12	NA	TGTGCCAGCAGGGTAGAGAACACTGAAGCTTTCTTT	CASRVENTEAFF
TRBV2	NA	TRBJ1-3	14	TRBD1	TGTGCCAGCAGCTCGGACAGGGCTGGAAACACCATATATTTT	CASSSDRAGNTIYF
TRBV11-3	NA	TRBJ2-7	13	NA	TGTGCCAGCAGCTTAGACAGGGACTACGAGCAGTACTTC	CASSLDRDYEQYF
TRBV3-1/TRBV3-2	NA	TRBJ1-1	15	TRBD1	TGTGCCAGCAGCCAATACCGGGACAGGGGAATTTCGGCTTTCTTT	CASSQYRDRGISAFF
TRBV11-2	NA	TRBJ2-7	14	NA	TGTGCCAGCAGCTTAGATCTGAGGTCCTACGAGCAGTACTTC	CASSLDLRSYEQYF
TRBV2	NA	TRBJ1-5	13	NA	TGTGCCAGCAGGGGGGCGAGCAATCAGCCCCAGCATTTT	CASRGASNQPQHF
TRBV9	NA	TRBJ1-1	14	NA	TGTGCCAGCAGCGTTTGGGGGCAGAACACTGAAGCTTTCTTT	CASSVWGQNTEAFF
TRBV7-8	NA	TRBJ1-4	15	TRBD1	TGTGCCAGCAGCCGAGCCGGGACAGGGAATGAAAAACTGTTTTTT	CASSRAGTGNEKLFF
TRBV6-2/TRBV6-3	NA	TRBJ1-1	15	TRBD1	TGTGCCAGCAGTTACTTTGGGACAGGGAACACTGAAGCTTTCTTT	CASSYFGTGNTEAFF
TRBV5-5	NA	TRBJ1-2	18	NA	TGTGCCAGCAGCTTGGTAGGGGTGCCCTACGAAGCTAACTATGGCTACACCTTC	CASSLVGVPYEANYGYTF
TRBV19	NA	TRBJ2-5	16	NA	TGTGCCAGTAGTCCAAGGGGCGAGGTGCTCCAAGAGACCCAGTACTTC	CASSPRGEVLQETQYF
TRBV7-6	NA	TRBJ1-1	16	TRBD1	TGTGCCAGCAGCCTGGGATGGGGACAGTTGAACACTGAAGCTTTCTTT	CASSLGWGQLNTEAFF
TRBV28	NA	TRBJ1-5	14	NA	TGTGCCAGCAGTTTAGGAGGGGAGGGTCAGCCCCAGCATTTT	CASSLGGEGQPQHF
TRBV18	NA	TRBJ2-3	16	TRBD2	TGTGCCAGCTCACCAAGGACTAGCGGAAGCACAGATACGCAGTATTTT	CASSPRTSGSTDTQYF
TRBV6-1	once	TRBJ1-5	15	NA	TGTGCCAGCAGTGACCCAGGACAGACGAATCAGCCCCAGCATTTT	CASSDPGQTNQPQHF
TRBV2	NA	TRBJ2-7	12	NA	TGTGCCAGCTCAAAGGCGGGTTACGAGCAGTACTTC	CASSKAGYEQYF
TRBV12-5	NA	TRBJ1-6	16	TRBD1	TGTGCTAGTGGTTTGGGACAGGGGTTGAATAATTCACCCCTCCACTTT	CASGLGQGLNNSPLHF
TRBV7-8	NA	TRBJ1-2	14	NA	TGTGCCAGCAGCTTAGATCAGGGTCCCTATGGCTACACCTTC	CASSLDQGPYGYTF
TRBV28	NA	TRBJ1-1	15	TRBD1	TGTGCCAGCAGCTCTCCCCAGGGGGCGGAAACTGAAGCTTTCTTT	CASSSPQGAETEAFF
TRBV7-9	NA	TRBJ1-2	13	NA	TGTGCCAGCAGCTTAGGAGCGGAGTATGGCTACACCTTC	CASSLGAEYGYTF
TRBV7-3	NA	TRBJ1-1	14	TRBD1	TGTGCCAGCAGCCCACAGGGGTGGGGGACTGAAGCTTTCTTT	CASSPQGWGTEAFF
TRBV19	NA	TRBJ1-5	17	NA	TGTGCCAGTAGTATATCTCTTGGGGCCTATAGCAATCAGCCCCAGCATTTT	CASSISLGAYSNQPQHF
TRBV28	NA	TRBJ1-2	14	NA	TGTGCCAGCAGTTTGGGGCAATTTAACTATGGCTACACCTTC	CASSLGQFNYGYTF
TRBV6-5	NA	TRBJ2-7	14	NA	TGTGCCAGCAGCGTGGGCAGTGGGTCGGACGAGCAGTACTTC	CASSVGSGSDEQYF